This T cell receptor (beta chain) came from a study of sequential checkpoint blockade in melanoma. Whole-study context: First-line arms were nivolumab then ipilimumab, or the reverse, randomized 1:1. Both treatment sequences were followed by maintenance nivolumab.

Germline CDR1 LGHNA, CDR2 YSLEER. The CDR3 has 15 residues. The trim removed 7 bases at V and 6 bases at J, leaving 13 bases unmatched. Treatment specified: randomized to nivolumab then ipilimumab (arm A) or the reverse (arm B). PBMC sorting kept live CD3+CD8+ cells without CD19 or CD56. Sequencing used immunoSEQ multiplex PCR; TCRdb keeps in-frame clones, though not all of them. Among 27,000 or so clones listed, 77% were seen once. The TCR comes from a human donor with melanoma. The rearrangement links TRBV4-3 to TRBJ1-2; TRBD1 matches at 8 bases. The source material was CD8+ T cells sorted from blood (inferred from file names), sampled from a patient given nivolumab and ipilimumab in sequence. The CDR3 sequence is CASTLDRGHSHGYTF. The CDR3 region has the DNA TGCGCCAGCACCCTCGACAGGGGTCATAGCCATGGCTACACCTTC.